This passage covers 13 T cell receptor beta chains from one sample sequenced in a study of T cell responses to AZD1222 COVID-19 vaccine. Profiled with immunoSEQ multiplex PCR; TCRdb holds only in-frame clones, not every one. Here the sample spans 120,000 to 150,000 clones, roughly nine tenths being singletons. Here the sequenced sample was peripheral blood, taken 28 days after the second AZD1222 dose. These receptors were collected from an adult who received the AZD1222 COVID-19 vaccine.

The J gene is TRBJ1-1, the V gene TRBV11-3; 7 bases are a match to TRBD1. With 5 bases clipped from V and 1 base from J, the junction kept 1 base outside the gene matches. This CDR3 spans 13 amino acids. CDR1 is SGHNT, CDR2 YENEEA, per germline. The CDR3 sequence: CASSDRANTEAFF. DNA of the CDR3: TGTGCCAGCAGCGACAGGGCGAACACTGAAGCTTTCTTT.

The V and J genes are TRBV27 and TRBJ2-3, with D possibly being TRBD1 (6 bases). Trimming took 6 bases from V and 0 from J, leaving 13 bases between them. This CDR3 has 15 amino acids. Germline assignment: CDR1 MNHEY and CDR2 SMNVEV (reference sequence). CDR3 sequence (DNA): TGTGCCAGCAGACTAGGGGGTGTCAGCACAGATACGCAGTATTTT. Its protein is CASRLGGVSTDTQYF.

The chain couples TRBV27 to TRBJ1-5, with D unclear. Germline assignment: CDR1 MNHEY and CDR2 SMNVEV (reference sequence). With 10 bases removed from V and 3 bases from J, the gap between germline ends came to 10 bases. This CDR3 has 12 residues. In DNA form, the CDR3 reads TGTGCCACCGGGGAGTCCAATCAGCCCCAGCATTTT. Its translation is CATGESNQPQHF.

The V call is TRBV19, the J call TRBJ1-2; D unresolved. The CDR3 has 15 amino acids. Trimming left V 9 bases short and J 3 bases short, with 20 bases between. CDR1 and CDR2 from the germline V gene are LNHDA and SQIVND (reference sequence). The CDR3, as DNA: TGTGCCAGCATGACCGGGTCCTCCGGGTACTATGGCTACACCTTC. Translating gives CASMTGSSGYYGYTF. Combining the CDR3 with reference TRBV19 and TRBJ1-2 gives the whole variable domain DGGITQSPKYLFRKEGQNVTLSCEQNLNHDAMYWYRQDPGQGLRLIYYSQIVNDFQKGDIAEGYSVSREKKESFPLTVTSAQKNPTAFYLCASMTGSSGYYGYTFGSGTRLTVV.

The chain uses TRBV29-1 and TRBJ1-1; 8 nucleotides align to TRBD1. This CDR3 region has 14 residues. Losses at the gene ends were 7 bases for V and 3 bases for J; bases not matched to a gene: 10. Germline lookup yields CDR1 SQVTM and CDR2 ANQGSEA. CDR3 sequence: CSAPSQGADTEAFF. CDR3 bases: TGCAGCGCCCCTTCGCAGGGGGCTGACACTGAAGCTTTCTTT.

CDR3 loop: CASSPGTTPYNEQFF. CDR3 sequence (DNA): TGTGCCAGCAGCCCCGGGACTACCCCCTACAATGAGCAGTTCTTC. V usage is TRBV7-2 and J usage is TRBJ2-1; 7 positions agree with TRBD2. J was trimmed by 2 bases and V by 5 bases; bases with no gene match: 6. Germline assignment: CDR1 SGHTA and CDR2 FQGNSA. This CDR3 spans 15 amino acids.

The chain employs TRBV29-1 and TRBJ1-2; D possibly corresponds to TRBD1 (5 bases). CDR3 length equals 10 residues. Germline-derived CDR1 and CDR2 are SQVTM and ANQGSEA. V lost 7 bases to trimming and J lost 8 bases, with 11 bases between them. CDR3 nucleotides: TGCAGCGGGGGGACGGCGGGCTACACCTTC. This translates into CSGGTAGYTF.

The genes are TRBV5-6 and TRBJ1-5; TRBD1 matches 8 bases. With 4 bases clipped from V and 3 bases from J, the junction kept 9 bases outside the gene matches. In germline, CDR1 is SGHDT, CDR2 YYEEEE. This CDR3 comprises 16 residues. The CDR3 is CASSASGGSYNQPQHF. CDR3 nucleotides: TGTGCCAGCAGCGCCTCAGGGGGCTCCTACAATCAGCCCCAGCATTTT.

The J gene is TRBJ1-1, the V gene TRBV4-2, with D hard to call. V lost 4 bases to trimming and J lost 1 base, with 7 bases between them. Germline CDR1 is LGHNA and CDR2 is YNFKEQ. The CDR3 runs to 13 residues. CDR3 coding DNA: TGTGCCAGCAGCCTTGGAGAGAACACTGAAGCTTTCTTT. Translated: CASSLGENTEAFF.

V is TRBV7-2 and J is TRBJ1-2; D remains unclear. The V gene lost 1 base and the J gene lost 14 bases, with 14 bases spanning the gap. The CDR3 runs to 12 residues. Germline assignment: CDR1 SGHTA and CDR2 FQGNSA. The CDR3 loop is CASSLVFRPKTF. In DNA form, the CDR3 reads TGTGCCAGCAGCTTAGTATTCAGGCCGAAGACCTTC.

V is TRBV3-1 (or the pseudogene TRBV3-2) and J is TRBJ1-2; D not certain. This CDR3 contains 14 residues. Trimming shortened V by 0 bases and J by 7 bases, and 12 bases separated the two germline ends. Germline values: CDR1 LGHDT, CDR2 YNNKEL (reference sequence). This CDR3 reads CASSQEIDRGGYTF. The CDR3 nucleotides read TGTGCCAGCAGCCAAGAAATAGACCGGGGTGGCTACACCTTC.

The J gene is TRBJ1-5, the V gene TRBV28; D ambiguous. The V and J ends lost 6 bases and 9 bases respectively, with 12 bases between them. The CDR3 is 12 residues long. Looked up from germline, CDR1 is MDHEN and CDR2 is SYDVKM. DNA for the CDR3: TGTGCCAGCAGCCCGGCGGATGGGCCCCAGCATTTT. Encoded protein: CASSPADGPQHF. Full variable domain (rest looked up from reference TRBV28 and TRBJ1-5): DVKVTQSSRYLVKRTGEKVFLECVQDMDHENMFWYRQDPGLGLRLIYFSYDVKMKEKGDIPEGYSVSREKKERFSLILESASTNQTSMYLCASSPADGPQHFGDGTRLSIL.

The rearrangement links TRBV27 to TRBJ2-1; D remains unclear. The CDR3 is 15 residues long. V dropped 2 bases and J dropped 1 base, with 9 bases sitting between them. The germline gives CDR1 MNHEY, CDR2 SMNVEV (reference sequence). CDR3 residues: CASSLKINSYNEQFF. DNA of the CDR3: TGTGCCAGCAGTTTAAAGATCAATTCCTACAATGAGCAGTTCTTC.